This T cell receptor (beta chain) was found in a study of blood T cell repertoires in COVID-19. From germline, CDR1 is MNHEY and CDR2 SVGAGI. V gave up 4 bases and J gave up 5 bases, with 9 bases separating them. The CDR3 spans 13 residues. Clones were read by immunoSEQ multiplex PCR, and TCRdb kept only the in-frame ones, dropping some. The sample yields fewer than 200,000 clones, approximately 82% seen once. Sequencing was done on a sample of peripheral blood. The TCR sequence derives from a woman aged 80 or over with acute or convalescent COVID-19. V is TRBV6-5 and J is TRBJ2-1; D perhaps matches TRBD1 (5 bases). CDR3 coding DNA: TGTGCCAGCAGTTTAGGGGCGGACAATGAGCAGTTCTTC. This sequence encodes CASSLGADNEQFF.